This TCR beta chain was recorded in a study of blood T cells in healthy people across ages (dated by TCRdb to 2015 to 2017). Some background on the complete study: In model experiments, roughly one uniquely barcoded TCR beta cDNA molecule per two T cells was captured by template switching. To avoid experimental bias, donors of different ages were distributed randomly across sequencing lanes. Donors were grouped into four age groups: young (average about 15 years), middle-aged (less than 40), aged (62) and long-lived (about 89). The study measured age-related changes in TCR beta repertoire diversity using deep sequencing normalized with unique cDNA molecular identifiers. Two additional independent replicas of 1 million unique cDNA reads from the same blood draw were analyzed for two donors (one aged 18 to 30 and one aged 80 or older).

What the study reported, not specific to this receptor: Observed TCR beta diversity per million T cells fell roughly linearly with age, and a significant reduction was already apparent by age roughly 40. Total diversity estimates from one million sequenced T cells were considered lower bounds and underestimates. Compared with the aged group, more naive CD4+ T cells, fewer expanded clones and increased TCR diversity were shown by the long-lived group, suggesting age selection. Donor CMV infection status was unknown, potentially confounding age-related changes in expanded clonotypes. Because profiling used bulk unsorted PBMCs, naive and antigen-experienced compartments could not be compared conclusively. The percentage of naive T cells measured by flow cytometry correlated strongly with observed TCR beta diversity.

At least ten counts were recorded for this clonotype. Its target antigen remains unknown. Per-base quality was not reported, and no clone a single base away is much larger than it. To prepare the library, 5' RACE was applied. Data came from an Illumina HiSeq 2500. The second PCR ran for about 6 to 12 cycles and used a J-beta primer mix along with a sample-barcoded 5' primer. A unique molecular identifier was introduced onto each TCR beta cDNA molecule by a template-switch 5' adaptor carrying 12 random nucleotides. Each sample yielded at least 2.5 million CDR3-containing paired-end reads. First-strand cDNA was synthesized from all RNA with the Mint cDNA synthesis kit, primed by a TRBC-specific oligonucleotide. Following uracil-DNA glycosylase treatment, a first 18-cycle PCR with universal primers M1SS and BC2_uni_R was performed on all cDNA. On the authors' methods: Each sample was normalized by randomly selecting 1 million high-quality reads, each carrying a distinct molecular identifier. Instead of being binned into consensus sequences, reads that shared molecular identifiers were thrown out. MiTCR, run with a Q25 quality threshold and the strictest error-elimination algorithm, handled CDR3 identification, clonotype clustering and error correction. Lower-bound total TCR beta diversity was estimated with a nonparametric unseen species model using Euler transformation. TCRdb took the public reads, trimmed them with fastp at Q25, ran MiXCR for clone calling and kept in-frame beta chains. Merged by CDR3 protein, the rows form single entries marked with the most common genes and DNA. These V and J calls are TCRdb output, not the study's own analysis. The sample data list more than 800,000 distinct CDR3 sequences, and less than 35% of these were observed just once. The ten top clones hold approximately 15% of the sample.

The CDR3 has 13 amino acids, counting the end cysteine and phenylalanine. The DNA shown is the 39-base CDR3, in frame from base 1. CDR1 and CDR2 are read off the germline V gene (reference sequence) as DFQATT and SNEGSKA. For this chain, trimming is 3 bases at the V end and 7 bases at the J end, and the number of junction bases without a gene match is 8. The donors were roughly 40 Caucasian individuals from Russia, aged roughly 6 to 90 years, who were systemically healthy. Around 9.9 milliliters of peripheral blood were collected from each donor into EDTA-treated Vacutainer tubes. Ficoll-Paque density-gradient centrifugation was used to isolate PBMCs, with at least 6 million per sample. Total RNA was extracted from PBMCs with Trizol reagent, with at least 5 micrograms obtained per sample. For every donor, an aliquot of PBMCs went through flow cytometry to measure the percentages of naive CD45RAhigh/CD27high T cells.

The rearranged segments are TRBV20-1 and TRBJ1-2; 7 bases in between match TRBD1. Specimen: blood. This sequence was found in a woman older than 75 in good health. The nucleotide sequence reads as follows: TGCAGTGCTAGTCCCCAGGGGGGAATTGGCTACACCTTC. Translated, it reads CSASPQGGIGYTF.